This T cell receptor (beta chain) comes out of a study of PD-1 blockade in classical Hodgkin lymphoma. Study-wide points: It was among complete responders that baseline diversity resembled that of newly diagnosed patients. TCR diversity at baseline was reported to be reduced in newly diagnosed patients relative to healthy donors. CD4+ TCR diversity, unlike CD8+, rose significantly by C4D1.

The CDR3 is 15 residues long. The V gene end was trimmed by 0 bases and the J gene end by 0 bases; junction bases not matched to a gene: 3. Per germline, CDR1 SGHNT and CDR2 YYREEE (reference sequence). Every one of the patients relapsed after autologous stem cell transplantation (brentuximab vedotin exposure was variable). Details on this clone: Its antigen is unidentified.

Profiled with immunoSEQ multiplex PCR; TCRdb holds only in-frame clones, not every one. The sample contains about 150,000 clones, approximately 72% of which appear only once. The V call is TRBV5-4, the J call TRBJ2-7, with 7 bases identical to TRBD2. Sequenced material: peripheral blood mononuclear cells (PBMCs), taken before the second cycle of nivolumab. This receptor was obtained from a human donor with classical Hodgkin lymphoma. The DNA of the CDR3 is TGTGCCAGCAGCTTGGTGGCTAGCGGCTCCTACGAGCAGTACTTC. Residues: CASSLVASGSYEQYF.